The clone carrying this TCR beta chain was seen at least ten times. What it binds is not known. Data came from immunoSEQ multiplex PCR; TCRdb stores just in-frame clones and leaves some out. The sample yields 200,000 or so clones, approximately 92% seen once. The ends lost 4 bases at V and 5 bases at J; junction bases unmatched: 2. Germline assignment: CDR1 LGHNA and CDR2 YSLEER. The CDR3 sequence is 14 residues long. This specimen belongs to a study of T cell responses to AZD1222 COVID-19 vaccine. Study as a whole: It was second doses at about 4 or about 12 weeks that were pooled.

Study-level results: When two AZD1222 doses had been given, Spike-specific TCR breadth and depth rose. Only a handful of AZD1222 recipients, roughly 6 in all, had baseline seropositivity.

The TCR was taken from an adult in good health. The rearrangement uses TRBV4-3 and TRBJ1-6; 7 nucleotides line up with TRBD1. This sample comprised peripheral blood, obtained on day 0 of AZD1222 vaccination. The CDR3 reads CASSRDRHNSPLHF. CDR3 DNA: TGCGCCAGCAGCCGGGACAGACATAATTCACCCCTCCACTTT.